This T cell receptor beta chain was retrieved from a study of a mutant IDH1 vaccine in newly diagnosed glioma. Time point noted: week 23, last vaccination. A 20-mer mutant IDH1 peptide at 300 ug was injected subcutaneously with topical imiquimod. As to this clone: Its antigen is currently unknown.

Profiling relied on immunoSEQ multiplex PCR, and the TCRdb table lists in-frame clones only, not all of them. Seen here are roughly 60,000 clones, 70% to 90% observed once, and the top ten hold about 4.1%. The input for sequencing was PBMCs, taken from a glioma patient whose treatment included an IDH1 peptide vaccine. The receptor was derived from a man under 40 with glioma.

CDR3 nucleotide sequence: TGTGCCAGCAGCAGACTGGGACAGGGGCACACTGAAGCTTTCTTT. It specifies CASSRLGQGHTEAFF. This chain links TRBV14 with TRBJ1-1, with 10 bases that match TRBD1. V shed 5 bases and J 3 bases; nucleotides not matched to a gene: 6. This CDR3 comprises 15 residues. Germline V gene data show CDR1 as SGHDN and CDR2 as FVKESK. The complete variable domain, with remaining parts taken from reference TRBV14 and TRBJ1-1, reads EAGVTQFPSHSVIEKGQTVTLRCDPISGHDNLYWYRRVMGKEIKFLLHFVKESKQDESGMPNNRFLAERTGGTYSTLKVQPAELEDSGVYFCASSRLGQGHTEAFFGQGTRLTVV.